Presented here are 10 T cell receptor beta chains from one specimen sequenced in a study of OX40 agonist ivuxolimab in advanced cancers. Using immunoSEQ multiplex PCR, the repertoire was profiled, and TCRdb retains in-frame clones only, with some absent. The profile covers tens of thousands of clones, with roughly 84% appearing a single time and roughly 0.3% taken by the ten largest. Sequencing was performed on CD4+ or CD8+ T cells sorted from blood, taken in a trial of the OX40 agonist ivuxolimab. The receptors derive from an adult with an advanced solid tumor such as melanoma, head and neck, liver or kidney cancer.

This clone came up once. The CDR3 DNA sequence: TGTGCCAGCAGTGCCCCATTGGGGGGGGCGGGTTTCGCCGAGCAGTACTTC. As protein: CASSAPLGGAGFAEQYF. The J gene is TRBJ2-7, the V gene TRBV6-1, with TRBD2 as a possible D gene (7 bases). V was trimmed by 4 bases and J by 6 bases, leaving 25 bases between them. The CDR3 runs to 17 residues. Germline loops: CDR1 MNHNS, CDR2 SASEGT.

The V and J genes are TRBV5-1 and TRBJ2-5; TRBD1 might be the D (5 bases). The DNA end is a closer match to TRBJ2-7, so the J assignment may be wrong. From germline, CDR1 is SGHRS and CDR2 YFSETQ. This CDR3 has 13 residues. CDR3 amino acids: CASSDLDIYEQYF. The CDR3, as DNA: TGCGCCAGCAGCGACCTGGACATTTACGAGCAGTACTTC.

The V and J genes are TRBV30 and TRBJ2-5; D may match TRBD1 or TRBD2 (5 bases each). Germline V gene data show CDR1 as GTSNPN and CDR2 as SVGIG (reference sequence). The germline V and J ends were trimmed by 3 bases and 5 bases, with 16 bases remaining between them. This CDR3 is built from 14 residues. Here the CDR3 DNA reads TGTGCCTGGAGCGGGGCAGGGAGATTGGAGACCCAGTACTTC. Translated, it gives CAWSGAGRLETQYF.

This clone has only one observation. The junction differs from germline at one of its ends, possibly a read error. The rearrangement links TRBV6-5 to TRBJ2-1; maybe TRBD2 (5 bases). The CDR3 sequence is 12 residues long. CDR1 and CDR2 (germline): MNHEY, SVGAGI. The CDR3 reads CAGSTSRDEQFF. The DNA of the CDR3 is TGTGCCGGCAGCACCTCGCGGGATGAGCAGTTCTTC.

This clone was seen only once. The chain is built from TRBV6-1 and TRBJ1-2, with D possibly being TRBD1 (5 bases). The V and J ends lost 3 bases and 0 bases respectively, with 11 bases between them. This CDR3 is 15 amino acids long. CDR1 MNHNS and CDR2 SASEGT come from the germline V gene. The CDR3 spells CASSEQGGTNYGYTF. CDR3 in DNA: TGTGCCAGCAGTGAGCAGGGTGGAACTAACTATGGCTACACCTTC.

CDR3 sequence: CASSPTASSYNSPLHF. In DNA form, the CDR3 reads TGTGCCAGCAGTCCGACAGCGAGCTCCTATAATTCACCCCTCCACTTT. This sequence joins TRBV27 and TRBJ1-6, with D possibly TRBD1 on 5 matching bases. This CDR3 comprises 16 residues. Trimming pared 5 bases from V and 0 bases from J, leaving 11 bases between. The germline V gene encodes CDR1 MNHEY and CDR2 SMNVEV (reference sequence).

CDR3: CASSFGQGTGGNTIYF. The CDR3 region has the DNA TGTGCCAGCAGCTTTGGACAGGGGACGGGAGGAAACACCATATATTTT. The J gene is TRBJ1-3, the V gene TRBV5-4; 9 nucleotides line up with TRBD1. This CDR3 has 16 amino acids. The V gene end was trimmed by 2 bases and the J gene end by 4 bases; junction bases not matched to a gene: 7. Germline-derived CDR1 and CDR2 are SGHNT and YYREEE (reference sequence).

This chain uses TRBV5-1 with TRBJ1-3; D is unclear. Between the trimmed V and J ends, which lost 3 bases and 0 bases, there was a span of 19 bases. Germline V CDR1 and CDR2: SGHRS, YFSETQ. The CDR3 has 18 residues. Here the CDR3 DNA reads TGCGCCAGCAGCTCCGCACCACTTCAGGACCGCTCTGGAAACACCATATATTTT. It is translated as CASSSAPLQDRSGNTIYF.

The gene calls are TRBV10-3 and TRBJ1-5, with D hard to call. The CDR3 sequence is 13 residues long. Germline V gene lookup returns CDR1 ENHRY and CDR2 SYGVKD. The V and J ends lost 5 bases and 8 bases respectively, with 13 bases between them. The CDR3 region is CAISRTAGEPQHF. CDR3 nucleotides: TGTGCCATCAGTAGGACCGCTGGAGAGCCCCAGCATTTT.

V is TRBV5-1 and J is TRBJ1-1; 7 bases are a match to TRBD1. V lost 4 bases to trimming and J lost 5 bases; unmatched junction nucleotides: 2. The CDR3 is made up of 12 amino acids. The germline V gene has CDR1 SGHRS and CDR2 YFSETQ. CDR3 bases: TGCGCCAGCAGCAAACAGGGGACTGAAGCTTTCTTT. It encodes CASSKQGTEAFF.